These 27 T cell receptor beta chains came from one sample sequenced in a study of blood T cell repertoires in COVID-19. The table came from immunoSEQ multiplex PCR; TCRdb's copy has only in-frame clones and leaves some out. The data show under 45,000 clones, about nine tenths seen once. The sample taken for sequencing was peripheral blood. Receptor source: a human donor in a cohort sampled during active COVID-19.

The J gene is TRBJ1-5, the V gene TRBV18; possible D gene TRBD1, 6 bases. This CDR3 contains 18 residues. The V gene lost 2 bases and the J gene lost 2 bases, with 19 bases spanning the gap. Germline CDR1 and CDR2: KGHSH and LQKENI. The CDR3 here is CASSPTGPRGMGNQPQHF. The CDR3 coding sequence is TGTGCCAGCTCACCAACAGGCCCCAGGGGCATGGGCAATCAGCCCCAGCATTTT.

For the CDR3, the DNA is TGCGCCAGCAGCTTGAGGGGATCGGCAGATGGCTACACCTTC. Translation: CASSLRGSADGYTF. The chain joins TRBV5-1 to TRBJ1-2, with D maybe TRBD1 (5 bases). V was shortened by 1 base and J by 6 bases, with 13 bases between the two germline ends. From germline, CDR1 is SGHRS and CDR2 YFSETQ. This CDR3 has 14 residues.

CDR3 sequence: CASSGQGEGPQHF. DNA of the CDR3: TGCGCCAGCAGTGGACAGGGGGAAGGGCCCCAGCATTTT. The chain uses TRBV10-1 and TRBJ1-5, with 9 bases aligning to TRBD1. The CDR3 spans 13 residues. Germline V gives CDR1 WNHNN, CDR2 SYGVQD (reference sequence). V trimming: 4 bases; J trimming: 9 bases; junction bases outside the gene matches: 4.

The J gene is TRBJ1-5, the V gene TRBV6-5; TRBD1 is a possible D gene (5 bases). The CDR3 contains 14 residues. The germline gives CDR1 MNHEY, CDR2 SVGAGI. Trimming left V 2 bases short and J 5 bases short, with 10 bases between. CDR3 protein: CASSYAQVDQPQHF. CDR3 coding DNA: TGTGCCAGCAGTTACGCACAGGTGGATCAGCCCCAGCATTTT.

A few counts support this clone. V gene TRBV15 combines with J gene TRBJ2-7, with D perhaps matching TRBD2 (7 bases). The CDR3 is 15 residues long. Trimming left V 3 bases short and J 5 bases short, with 17 bases between. Germline V gene data show CDR1 as LNHNV and CDR2 as YYDKDF (reference sequence). The CDR3 here is CATSSGWGGSNEQYF. In DNA form, the CDR3 reads TGTGCCACCAGCAGTGGTTGGGGGGGCTCAAACGAGCAGTACTTC. Variable domain in full (rest from reference TRBV15 and TRBJ2-7): DAMVIQNPRYQVTQFGKPVTLSCSQTLNHNVMYWYQQKSSQAPKLLFHYYDKDFNNEADTPDNFQSRRPNTSFCFLDIRSPGLGDTAMYLCATSSGWGGSNEQYFGPGTRLTVT.

This clone showed up just once. This rearrangement joins TRBV6-2 or TRBV6-3 to TRBJ2-7; 7 bases fit TRBD1. Germline V gene data show CDR1 as MNHEY and CDR2 as SVGEGT. V was pared by 4 bases and J by 6 bases, with 3 bases of the junction left unmatched. The CDR3 length is 12 residues. The CDR3: CASSLAGGEQYF. The CDR3 region has the DNA TGTGCCAGCAGTTTGGCAGGGGGCGAGCAGTACTTC.

This clone was counted a single time. V and J are TRBV5-1 and TRBJ1-1; 11 bases align to TRBD1. The germline V gene has CDR1 SGHRS and CDR2 YFSETQ. The CDR3 has 14 residues. The V gene end was trimmed by 3 bases and the J gene end by 4 bases; junction bases not matched to a gene: 2. The CDR3 protein is CASSSGTGGTEAFF. The CDR3 bases are TGCGCCAGCAGCTCCGGGACAGGGGGCACTGAAGCTTTCTTT.

This clone showed up just once. This sequence joins TRBV5-4 and TRBJ1-3; possible D gene TRBD1, 5 bases. The CDR3 has 14 amino acids. V shed 0 bases and J shed 5 bases, with 9 bases lying between them. CDR1 is SGHNT, CDR2 YYREEE, per germline (reference sequence). In DNA, the CDR3 is TGTGCCAGCAGCTTGGATACAGGCCGAAACACCATATATTTT. Its translation is CASSLDTGRNTIYF.

The chain has TRBV6-2 or TRBV6-3 and TRBJ2-7; 7 bases are shared with TRBD1. V lost 2 bases to trimming and J lost 1 base; unmatched junction nucleotides: 2. The length of the CDR3 is 14 residues. The V gene's germline CDR1 is MNHEY and CDR2 SVGEGT. CDR3 amino acids: CASSYTGQSYEQYF. The CDR3 DNA follows: TGTGCCAGCAGTTACACGGGACAGTCCTACGAGCAGTACTTC.

This chain links TRBV7-9 with TRBJ2-7; 7 nucleotides line up with TRBD1. V gave up 5 bases and J gave up 2 bases; unmatched junction bases: 6. The germline V gene encodes CDR1 SEHNR and CDR2 FQNEAQ (reference sequence). There are 14 residues in the CDR3. As DNA, the CDR3 is TGTGCCAGCAGCCTACGGGACAGCCCCTACGAGCAGTACTTC. As protein: CASSLRDSPYEQYF.

The chain is built from TRBV5-4 and TRBJ2-7; unclear D gene. This CDR3 comprises 15 residues. CDR1 and CDR2 from the germline V gene are SGHNT and YYREEE (reference sequence). Trimming removed 2 bases from V and 0 bases from J, with 12 bases in between. The CDR3 sequence is CASSFFPGSSYEQYF. Here the CDR3 DNA reads TGTGCCAGCAGCTTTTTCCCAGGAAGCTCCTACGAGCAGTACTTC. Variable domain in full (rest from reference TRBV5-4 and TRBJ2-7): ETGVTQSPTHLIKTRGQQVTLRCSSQSGHNTVSWYQQALGQGPQFIFQYYREEENGRGNFPPRFSGLQFPNYSSELNVNALELDDSALYLCASSFFPGSSYEQYFGPGTRLTVT.

This chain connects TRBV12-3 or TRBV12-4 to TRBJ2-7; D gene uncertain. The ends were cut back, 6 bases at V and 2 bases at J, with 11 bases in the middle. The CDR3 spans 13 residues. The DNA for the CDR3 is TGTGCCAGCAGCCCCCGCGGAGCCTACGAGCAGTACTTC. This gives the protein CASSPRGAYEQYF.

The chain links TRBV5-3 to TRBJ1-2, with D possibly matching TRBD1 (5 bases). TRBV5-3 counts as an open reading frame of uncertain function. V was pared by 2 bases and J by 6 bases, with 17 bases between. The length of the CDR3 is 15 residues. The CDR3 DNA is TGTGCCAGAAGCTTTCGGAGGGGCCAGGGCGATGGCTACACCTTC. This gives the protein CARSFRRGQGDGYTF.

The gene calls are TRBV18 and TRBJ1-2; 7 bases match TRBD1. Germline CDR1 is KGHSH and CDR2 is LQKENI. CDR3 size: 14 residues. The V segment lost 1 base and the J segment 6 bases; nucleotides outside the gene matches: 5. CDR3 protein: CASSPLQGNDGYTF. CDR3 sequence (DNA): TGTGCCAGCTCACCACTACAGGGGAACGATGGCTACACCTTC.

V gene TRBV6-5 combines with J gene TRBJ1-2; no clear D. CDR1 is MNHEY, CDR2 SVGAGI, per germline. This CDR3 region has 14 residues. Trimming took 2 bases from V and 8 from J, leaving 15 bases between them. CDR3 sequence: CASSYEARNGGYTF. The CDR3 nucleotides read TGTGCCAGCAGTTACGAGGCCCGAAACGGAGGCTACACCTTC.

J is TRBJ1-3 and V is TRBV6-6; 8 nucleotides agree with TRBD1. Germline CDR1 and CDR2: MNHNY and SVGAGI (reference sequence). The V segment lost 9 bases and the J segment 4 bases; nucleotides outside the gene matches: 14. This CDR3 has 16 amino acids. This chain's CDR3 is CASLRQGRNPGNTIYF. CDR3 in DNA: TGTGCCAGTCTTAGACAGGGGAGAAATCCCGGAAACACCATATATTTT.

This clone has a single count. The chain combines TRBV12-5 with TRBJ2-7, with 13 bases fitting TRBD2. Germline lookup yields CDR1 LGHNT and CDR2 FRNRAP. The length of the CDR3 is 16 residues. J lost 2 bases, V lost 1 base, and 2 bases had no gene match. CDR3 sequence reads: CASGLAGTSGTYEQYF. The CDR3 nucleotides read TGTGCTAGTGGTTTGGCTGGGACTAGCGGGACCTACGAGCAGTACTTC.

In its sample, this clone was seen once. This chain joins TRBV3-1 (or the pseudogene TRBV3-2) and TRBJ1-1; TRBD1 aligns across 10 bases. In germline, CDR1 is LGHDT, CDR2 YNNKEL (reference sequence). This CDR3 spans 15 amino acids. The J segment lost 7 bases and the V segment lost 0 bases, leaving 5 bases of the junction unmatched. The DNA of the CDR3 is TGTGCCAGCAGCCAAGATCTTGGGACAGGGGTTGAAGCTTTCTTT. Protein sequence: CASSQDLGTGVEAFF.

This clone came up once. V is TRBV12-3 or TRBV12-4 and J is TRBJ1-2; perhaps TRBD1 as D (6 bases). The V and J ends lost 1 base and 8 bases respectively, with 11 bases between them. This CDR3 has 13 amino acids. Written as DNA, the CDR3 is TGTGCCAGCAGTTTAGACAGGGCTATAGGCTACACCTTC. Translated: CASSLDRAIGYTF.

The chain is built from TRBV12-3 or TRBV12-4 and TRBJ2-7; D may be TRBD1 (6 bases). Trimming left V 6 bases short and J 3 bases short, with 12 bases between. This CDR3 spans 13 amino acids. The CDR3 DNA is TGTGCCAGCAGGCTGGGGGCAATCTACGAGCAGTACTTC. Translating it yields CASRLGAIYEQYF.

This clone has a single count. This chain connects TRBV5-1 to TRBJ1-3, with unresolved D. This CDR3 contains 16 residues. Trimming took off 0 bases at V and 2 bases at J, with 12 bases between the two ends. Germline V gene data show CDR1 as SGHRS and CDR2 as YFSETQ. The CDR3 here is CASSLAPGEAGNTIYF. The CDR3 region has the DNA TGCGCCAGCAGCTTGGCACCGGGAGAGGCTGGAAACACCATATATTTT.

The gene calls are TRBV5-6 and TRBJ2-7, with D maybe TRBD1 (5 bases). The CDR3 length is 13 residues. Germline V gene data show CDR1 as SGHDT and CDR2 as YYEEEE. The V end was cut by 1 base, the J end by 3 bases, with 8 bases between. Here the CDR3 reads CASSLLQGYEQYF. The CDR3 nucleotides read TGTGCCAGCAGCTTGCTCCAGGGCTACGAGCAGTACTTC.

The chain recombines TRBV10-1 with TRBJ1-3; a weak D match, TRBD1 (6 bases). The germline V gene encodes CDR1 WNHNN and CDR2 SYGVQD (reference sequence). Trimming removed 3 bases from V and 1 base from J, with 7 bases in between. This CDR3 contains 14 residues. This CDR3 is CASSEGGSGNTIYF. Written as DNA, the CDR3 is TGCGCCAGCAGTGAAGGGGGATCTGGAAACACCATATATTTT.

The chain links TRBV6-5 to TRBJ1-1, with TRBD1 matching over 8 bases. With V trimmed by 5 bases and J by 4 bases, 9 bases remained unmatched. Germline CDR1 MNHEY, CDR2 SVGAGI. This CDR3 has 15 residues. The CDR3 region is CASSPRTGRGTEAFF. The CDR3 region has the DNA TGTGCCAGCAGTCCTAGGACAGGGCGTGGCACTGAAGCTTTCTTT.

The chain recombines TRBV9 with TRBJ1-1; 8 bases map to TRBD1. Trimming at V came to 3 bases and at J to 3 bases, leaving 7 bases not matched to a gene. Germline V gene lookup returns CDR1 SGDLS and CDR2 YYNGEE. The CDR3 runs 15 residues. The CDR3 reads CASSGLTGVDTEAFF. In DNA form, the CDR3 reads TGTGCCAGCAGCGGCCTGACAGGGGTAGACACTGAAGCTTTCTTT.

J is TRBJ1-1 and V is TRBV5-1; 8 bases fit TRBD1. J gave up 4 bases and V 3 bases, and 11 bases lay outside the gene matches. Germline V CDR1 and CDR2: SGHRS, YFSETQ. The CDR3 loop spans 16 amino acids. CDR3 nucleotides: TGCGCCAGCAGCTCAAGACAGGGGAGGATCGGCACTGAAGCTTTCTTT. Its translation: CASSSRQGRIGTEAFF.

The V and J genes are TRBV18 and TRBJ2-7, with 12 bases aligning to TRBD2. V shed 2 bases, J shed 0 bases, and the junction held 2 bases outside the gene matches. The germline V gene has CDR1 KGHSH and CDR2 LQKENI. This CDR3 comprises 16 residues. In DNA form, the CDR3 reads TGTGCCAGCTCACCAGGACTAGCGGGGCCCTCCTACGAGCAGTACTTC. Encoded protein: CASSPGLAGPSYEQYF.